This TCR beta chain was observed in a study of Ad26.COV2.S vaccination and SARS-CoV-2 variants. Study summary: Donor participated within the Ad26.COV2.S arm of the COV1001 trial. Administration of Ad26.COV2.S was intramuscular, either once or twice 56 days apart.

The CDR3 length is 14 residues. From germline, CDR1 is MNHEY and CDR2 SMNVEV (reference sequence). Trimming took off 6 bases at V and 4 bases at J, with 13 bases between the two ends. Measured with immunoSEQ multiplex PCR; TCRdb has only the in-frame clones, and not every one. The sample lists 300,000 to 400,000 clones; about 88% were seen once. Treatment in this sample: roughly 18 received Ad26.COV2.S at low or high dose, single or two shots; 5 received placebo; per-sample allocation not given. Collection of samples fell on day 63 after the first vaccine or placebo injection. Sample: peripheral blood, taken in a trial of Ad26.COV2.S vaccine versus placebo. V and J are TRBV27 and TRBJ2-1; no definite D call. The origin of this receptor is a person aged 18-60 years who received the Ad26.COV2.S COVID-19 vaccine or a placebo. DNA of the CDR3: TGTGCCAGCAGAATCGGGCAGGAGTACAATGAGCAGTTCTTC. Residues: CASRIGQEYNEQFF.